This TCR beta chain was identified during a study of post-analysis software for immune sequencing data. Study-level points and caveats: Compared with controls, patients had more of 4 to 6 TRBV segments, including TRBV5-6, TRBV5-1 and TRBV20-1.

The authors incorporated unique molecular identifiers into the TCR beta cDNA libraries. TCRdb recomputed calls from the PCR reads with MiXCR, one row per CDR3 protein. The sample lists about 540,000 distinct CDR3 sequences; around a third were seen once. This CDR3 region has 15 residues. The ends lost 6 bases at V and 7 bases at J; junction bases unmatched: 12. This clonotype has a handful of counts. Its antigen is not known. The chain combines TRBV12-3 or TRBV12-4 with TRBJ2-1, with TRBD1 matching over 7 bases. The source material was blood. The TCR was taken from a girl younger than 18 with multiple sclerosis. This CDR3 is CASSPDRASPNEQFF. In DNA, the CDR3 is TGTGCCAGCAGCCCAGACAGGGCCTCCCCTAATGAGCAGTTCTTC.